Listed below are T cell receptor beta chains from one sample, sequenced in a study of post-analysis software for immune sequencing data. TCRdb analysed the PCR reads with MiXCR anew, one entry per CDR3 protein. The sample lists fewer than 850,000 distinct CDR3 sequences; 25% to 30% were seen once. Sequencing was done on a sample of blood. The receptors originated from a girl aged 5-17 years with multiple sclerosis. Both conserved end residues are part of each CDR3.

j_call v_call cdr3_aa
TRBJ2-7 TRBV29-1 CSASDRSPYEQYF
TRBJ1-1 TRBV20-1 CSARDSARNTEAFF
TRBJ2-2 TRBV9 CASSPYFSAGGLNTGELFF
TRBJ2-1 TRBV5-5 CASSLYVSDRNEQFF
TRBJ1-1 TRBV28 CASSSPMRGMNTEAFF
TRBJ1-2 TRBV5-1 CASSYDINGYTF
TRBJ1-2 TRBV7-9 CASSLSSAGMKGYTF
TRBJ2-1 TRBV5-1 CASSFPGLAGEEAPSEQFF
TRBJ2-1 TRBV6-1 CASSIDRGHNEQFF
TRBJ2-1 TRBV6-5 CASSFGSSYNEQFF
TRBJ1-1 TRBV12-3/TRBV12-4 CASRGGRKNTEAFF
TRBJ2-3 TRBV11-2 CASSLDLPSGRSTDTQYF
TRBJ2-7 TRBV5-6 CASSPVGRDLLSYEQYF
TRBJ2-3 TRBV29-1 CSVEVQYLTDTQYF
TRBJ2-4 TRBV6-6 CASSNSGAGAKNIQYF